Below are 17 T cell receptor beta chains sequenced from a single sample in a study of T cell responses to AZD1222 COVID-19 vaccine. Produced via immunoSEQ multiplex PCR; TCRdb's table is partial and in-frame only. This table has tens of thousands of clones, approximately 88% appearing once. This specimen was peripheral blood, taken on day 0 of AZD1222 vaccination. The origin of the receptors is an adult in good health.

The chain recombines TRBV3-1 (or the pseudogene TRBV3-2) with TRBJ2-3; D is unresolved. V lost 7 bases and J 0 bases, leaving 11 bases between the germline ends. CDR1 is LGHDT and CDR2 is YNNKEL in the germline V gene (reference sequence). The CDR3 consists of 14 residues. The CDR3 region has the DNA TGTGCCAGCAATGGCGGCATAAGCACAGATACGCAGTATTTT. Protein: CASNGGISTDTQYF.

V and J are TRBV15 and TRBJ2-5; a weak D match, TRBD1 (6 bases). Trimming pared 5 bases from V and 5 bases from J, leaving 21 bases between. The V gene's germline CDR1 is LNHNV and CDR2 YYDKDF (reference sequence). This CDR3 region has 16 residues. The CDR3 reads CATSSNAGVDLETQYF. In DNA, the CDR3 is TGTGCCACCAGCTCAAACGCAGGGGTAGATCTGGAGACCCAGTACTTC.

V and J are TRBV7-8 and TRBJ2-4, with a weak D call TRBD1 (6 bases). CDR3 size: 19 residues. V dropped 2 bases and J dropped 0 bases, with 20 bases sitting between them. Germline V lookup: CDR1 SGHVS, CDR2 FQNEAQ. The CDR3 loop reads CASSLRGFTGTLAKNIQYF. CDR3 bases: TGTGCCAGCAGCTTAAGGGGGTTTACAGGGACACTAGCCAAAAACATTCAGTACTTC. The entire variable domain, with the rest obtained from reference TRBV7-8 and TRBJ2-4, is as follows: GAGVSQSPRYKVAKRGQDVALRCDPISGHVSLFWYQQALGQGPEFLTYFQNEAQLDKSGLPSDRFFAERPEGSVSTLKIQRTQQEDSAVYLCASSLRGFTGTLAKNIQYFGAGTRLSVL.

The chain couples TRBV9 to TRBJ2-7, with D unclear. The CDR3 spans 15 residues. V was pared by 1 base and J by 3 bases, with 14 bases between. Per the germline V gene, CDR1 is SGDLS and CDR2 is YYNGEE. The CDR3 loop is CASSVSWAVDYEQYF. The CDR3 bases are TGTGCCAGCAGCGTATCTTGGGCGGTGGACTACGAGCAGTACTTC.

This chain links TRBV12-3 or TRBV12-4 with TRBJ2-7, with no clear D. This CDR3 has 11 residues. V was cut by 5 bases and J by 4 bases, with 6 bases left in between. CDR3 nucleotide sequence: TGTGCCAGCAGTGCCCGATACGAGCAGTACTTC. Its translation: CASSARYEQYF.

The genes are TRBV19 and TRBJ2-1; D gene ambiguous. Trimming pared 6 bases from V and 2 bases from J, leaving 8 bases between. Looked up from germline, CDR1 is LNHDA and CDR2 is SQIVND (reference sequence). The CDR3 totals 13 residues. CDR3: CASRPDTYNEQFF. CDR3 nucleotide sequence: TGTGCCAGTAGGCCAGATACCTACAATGAGCAGTTCTTC. The full variable domain, rest sourced from reference TRBV19 and TRBJ2-1, is DGGITQSPKYLFRKEGQNVTLSCEQNLNHDAMYWYRQDPGQGLRLIYYSQIVNDFQKGDIAEGYSVSREKKESFPLTVTSAQKNPTAFYLCASRPDTYNEQFFGPGTRLTVL.

The J gene is TRBJ2-7, the V gene TRBV6-5; D is uncertain. Looked up from germline, CDR1 is MNHEY and CDR2 is SVGAGI. V was shortened by 9 bases and J by 0 bases, with 9 bases between the two germline ends. This CDR3 contains 12 residues. The CDR3 nucleotides read TGTGCCAGGTCATGGAGCTCCTACGAGCAGTACTTC. Its protein is CARSWSSYEQYF.

This chain connects TRBV7-8 to TRBJ1-1; weak D call: TRBD1 (6 bases). CDR3 size: 14 residues. The V end was cut by 3 bases, the J end by 1 base, with 9 bases between. Germline V gives CDR1 SGHVS, CDR2 FQNEAQ. DNA of the CDR3: TGTGCCAGCAGCTTTGGACAGAAGAACACTGAAGCTTTCTTT. Protein sequence: CASSFGQKNTEAFF. Filled out from reference TRBV7-8 and TRBJ1-1, the complete variable domain reads GAGVSQSPRYKVAKRGQDVALRCDPISGHVSLFWYQQALGQGPEFLTYFQNEAQLDKSGLPSDRFFAERPEGSVSTLKIQRTQQEDSAVYLCASSFGQKNTEAFFGQGTRLTVV.

The rearrangement uses TRBV15 and TRBJ1-5; the D is unclear. Trimming shortened V by 0 bases and J by 5 bases, and 5 bases separated the two germline ends. CDR1 LNHNV and CDR2 YYDKDF come from the germline V gene (reference sequence). The CDR3 is made up of 13 amino acids. Here the CDR3 reads CATSRDPYQPQHF. Written as DNA, the CDR3 is TGTGCCACCAGCAGAGATCCGTATCAGCCCCAGCATTTT.

The chain is built from TRBV7-9 and TRBJ2-7; 7 nucleotides align to TRBD1. V was pared by 5 bases and J by 2 bases, with 12 bases of the junction left unmatched. Germline CDR1 is SEHNR and CDR2 is FQNEAQ (reference sequence). This CDR3 comprises 16 residues. CDR3 sequence (DNA): TGTGCCAGCAGCCGTAAGTCCGGGACAGAGACCTACGAGCAGTACTTC. It yields the protein CASSRKSGTETYEQYF.

Here the CDR3 DNA reads TGTGCCAGCAGCTTAGTTGGACAGGGGGATCAGCCCCAGCATTTT. Translating gives CASSLVGQGDQPQHF. The rearrangement links TRBV7-9 to TRBJ1-5, with 10 bases that match TRBD1. J lost 5 bases, V lost 1 base, and 2 bases had no gene match. The germline CDR1 and CDR2 sequences are SEHNR and FQNEAQ (reference sequence). The CDR3 length is 15 residues.

This sequence joins TRBV7-4 and TRBJ1-3, with D perhaps matching TRBD1 (5 bases). The CDR3 spans 14 residues. Between the trimmed V and J ends, which lost 3 bases and 8 bases, there was a span of 14 bases. Germline CDR1 SGHVT, CDR2 SQSDAQ. CDR3 region: CASSLFRAGDTIYF. The DNA of the CDR3 is TGTGCCAGCAGCTTGTTCAGGGCGGGGGACACCATATATTTT. Combining the CDR3 with reference TRBV7-4 and TRBJ1-3 gives the whole variable domain GAGVSQSPRYKVAKRGRDVALRCDSISGHVTLYWYRQTLGQGSEVLTYSQSDAQRDKSGRPSGRFSAERPERSVSTLKIQRTEQGDSAVYLCASSLFRAGDTIYFGEGSWLTVV.

V is TRBV11-3 and J is TRBJ2-7, with D possibly being TRBD1 (6 bases). The germline V gene has CDR1 SGHNT and CDR2 YENEEA. The CDR3 is 13 residues long. Trimming shortened V by 5 bases and J by 4 bases, and 12 bases separated the two germline ends. The CDR3 protein is CASSRDTTYEQYF. CDR3 coding DNA: TGTGCCAGCAGCAGGGACACGACTTACGAGCAGTACTTC.

The gene calls are TRBV29-1 and TRBJ2-4; tentatively, D is TRBD2 (7 bases). V dropped 5 bases and J dropped 9 bases, with 17 bases sitting between them. This CDR3 has 13 amino acids. CDR1 is SQVTM, CDR2 ANQGSEA, per germline. The CDR3 loop reads CSVLGLGGSIQYF. Here the CDR3 DNA reads TGCAGCGTTTTAGGACTAGGGGGGTCCATTCAGTACTTC.

This clone has only one observation. The V gene is TRBV9, the J gene TRBJ1-1, with a possible D match to TRBD1 (6 bases). V lost 0 bases to trimming and J lost 4 bases, with 19 bases between them. In germline, CDR1 is SGDLS, CDR2 YYNGEE. This CDR3 contains 17 residues. The CDR3 coding sequence is TGTGCCAGCAGCGTAGATTTAGACGGGGGGCTGGTCACTGAAGCTTTCTTT. It yields the protein CASSVDLDGGLVTEAFF.

This clone appeared a single time. This chain connects TRBV13 to TRBJ2-3; the D is unclear. This CDR3 has 12 amino acids. Trimming removed 5 bases from V and 0 bases from J, with 3 bases in between. The germline CDR1 and CDR2 sequences are PRHDT and FYEKMQ (reference sequence). DNA for the CDR3: TGTGCCAGCAGCCCAAGCACAGATACGCAGTATTTT. The encoded protein is CASSPSTDTQYF.

This chain connects TRBV19 to TRBJ2-7; TRBD1 is a possible D gene (5 bases). V dropped 4 bases and J dropped 2 bases, with 12 bases sitting between them. The CDR3 has 14 residues. In germline, CDR1 is LNHDA, CDR2 SQIVND (reference sequence). The CDR3 loop reads CASSKGVLTYEQYF. Here the CDR3 DNA reads TGTGCCAGTAGTAAAGGGGTATTGACCTACGAGCAGTACTTC.